This TCR beta chain was sequenced for a study of T cell responses to AZD1222 COVID-19 vaccine. Per the germline V gene, CDR1 is SEHNR and CDR2 is FQNEAQ (reference sequence). Trimming took 1 base from V and 1 from J, leaving 10 bases between them. The CDR3 has 15 residues. A word on this clone: The antigen remains unidentified.

Only in-frame clones appear in the TCRdb table, and some are missing; sequencing was by immunoSEQ multiplex PCR. The data show 90,000 to 120,000 clones, 80% to 90% seen once. Findings and caveats of the study: Increases in Spike-specific TCR breadth and depth were seen after two AZD1222 doses.

V and J are TRBV7-9 and TRBJ1-1; D is perhaps TRBD1 (5 bases). Sequencing used peripheral blood, obtained on day 0 of AZD1222 vaccination. This clonotype was obtained from an adult in good health. CDR3 residues: CASSLEGRRNTEAFF. The DNA for the CDR3 is TGTGCCAGCAGCTTAGAGGGACGGCGGAACACTGAAGCTTTCTTT.